This T cell receptor (beta chain) was profiled in a study of T cells after posttransplantation cyclophosphamide. General study findings and limits: Recipient CMV seropositivity and CMV reactivation strongly tracked TRB clonality.

The protocol was immunoSEQ multiplex PCR, while the TCRdb copy is restricted to in-frame clones and leaves out a portion. The record shows about 44,000 clones for this sample, with no singletons present. The V and J ends lost 3 bases and 3 bases, in that order; junction bases with no gene match: 16. This CDR3 is 18 amino acids long. Looked up from germline, CDR1 is SGHAT and CDR2 is FQNNGV. This clone was counted ten times or more. The antigen remains unidentified. The receptor's source is a man aged 40-55 years in good health, CMV-negative, and a related stem cell transplant donor. The chain combines TRBV11-2 with TRBJ2-7; TRBD2 aligns across 8 bases. Sequencing was done on a sample of PBMCs. CDR3 sequence (DNA): TGTGCCAGCAGCTTCACCCCTCTAGCGGGCGGGGGTGGCTACGAGCAGTACTTC. Translated, it gives CASSFTPLAGGGGYEQYF.